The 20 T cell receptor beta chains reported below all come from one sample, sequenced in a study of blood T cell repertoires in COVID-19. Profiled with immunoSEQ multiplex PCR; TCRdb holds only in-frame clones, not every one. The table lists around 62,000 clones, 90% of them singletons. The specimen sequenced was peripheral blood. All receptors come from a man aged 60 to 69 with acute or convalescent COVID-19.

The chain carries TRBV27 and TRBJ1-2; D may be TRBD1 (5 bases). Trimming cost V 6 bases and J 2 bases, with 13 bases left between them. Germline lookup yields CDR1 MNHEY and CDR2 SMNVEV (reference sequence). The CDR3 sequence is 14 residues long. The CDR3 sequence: CASRKEGPNYGYTF. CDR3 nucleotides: TGTGCCAGCAGGAAGGAGGGGCCCAACTATGGCTACACCTTC.

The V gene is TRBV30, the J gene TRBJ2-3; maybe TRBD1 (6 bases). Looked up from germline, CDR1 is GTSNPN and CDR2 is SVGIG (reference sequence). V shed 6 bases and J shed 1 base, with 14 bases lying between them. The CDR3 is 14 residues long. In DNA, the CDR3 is TGTGCCTGTGCCGAGGGACATCGCACAGATACGCAGTATTTT. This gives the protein CACAEGHRTDTQYF.

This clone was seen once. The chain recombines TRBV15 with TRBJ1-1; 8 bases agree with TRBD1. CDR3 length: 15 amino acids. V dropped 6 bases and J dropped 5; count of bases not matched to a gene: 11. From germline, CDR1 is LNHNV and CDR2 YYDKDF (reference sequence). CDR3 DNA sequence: TGTGCCACCAGTCCGATCGGCAGGGGGCGAACTGAAGCTTTCTTT. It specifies CATSPIGRGRTEAFF.

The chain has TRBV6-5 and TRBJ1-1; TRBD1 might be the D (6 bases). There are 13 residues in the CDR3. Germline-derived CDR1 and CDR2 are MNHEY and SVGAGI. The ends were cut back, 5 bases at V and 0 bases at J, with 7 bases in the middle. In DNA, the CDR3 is TGTGCCAGCAGTCAGGGGCTGAACACTGAAGCTTTCTTT. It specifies CASSQGLNTEAFF.

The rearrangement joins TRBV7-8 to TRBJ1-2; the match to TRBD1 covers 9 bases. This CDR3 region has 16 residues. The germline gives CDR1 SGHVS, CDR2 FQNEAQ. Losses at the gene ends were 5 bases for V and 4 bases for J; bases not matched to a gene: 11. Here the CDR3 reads CASSRREGQGGYGYTF. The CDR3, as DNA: TGTGCCAGCAGCAGGAGAGAGGGACAGGGTGGCTATGGCTACACCTTC. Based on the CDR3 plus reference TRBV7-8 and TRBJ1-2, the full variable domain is GAGVSQSPRYKVAKRGQDVALRCDPISGHVSLFWYQQALGQGPEFLTYFQNEAQLDKSGLPSDRFFAERPEGSVSTLKIQRTQQEDSAVYLCASSRREGQGGYGYTFGSGTRLTVV.

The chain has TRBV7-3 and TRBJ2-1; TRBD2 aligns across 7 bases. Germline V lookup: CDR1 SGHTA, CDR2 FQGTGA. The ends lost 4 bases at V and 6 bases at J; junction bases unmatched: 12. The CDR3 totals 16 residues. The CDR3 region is CASSSAGPTVRNEQFF. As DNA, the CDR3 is TGTGCCAGCAGCTCAGCGGGACCCACAGTACGCAATGAGCAGTTCTTC. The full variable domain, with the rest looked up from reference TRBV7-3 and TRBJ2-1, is GAGVSQTPSNKVTEKGKYVELRCDPISGHTALYWYRQSLGQGPEFLIYFQGTGAADDSGLPNDRFFAVRPEGSVSTLKIQRTERGDSAVYLCASSSAGPTVRNEQFFGPGTRLTVL.

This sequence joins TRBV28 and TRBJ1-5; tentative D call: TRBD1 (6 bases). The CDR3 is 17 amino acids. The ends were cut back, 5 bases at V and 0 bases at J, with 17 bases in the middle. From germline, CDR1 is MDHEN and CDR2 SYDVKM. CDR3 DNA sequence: TGTGCCAGCAGTCAGGGGTTGGCCCGGCATAGCAATCAGCCCCAGCATTTT. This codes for CASSQGLARHSNQPQHF.

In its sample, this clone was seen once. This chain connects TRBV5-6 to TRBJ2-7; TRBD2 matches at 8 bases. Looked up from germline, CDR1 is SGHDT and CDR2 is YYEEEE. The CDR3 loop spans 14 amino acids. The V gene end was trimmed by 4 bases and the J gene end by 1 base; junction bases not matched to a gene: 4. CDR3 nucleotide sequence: TGTGCCAGCAGCCCGGGGACTAGATCCTACGAGCAGTACTTC. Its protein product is CASSPGTRSYEQYF.

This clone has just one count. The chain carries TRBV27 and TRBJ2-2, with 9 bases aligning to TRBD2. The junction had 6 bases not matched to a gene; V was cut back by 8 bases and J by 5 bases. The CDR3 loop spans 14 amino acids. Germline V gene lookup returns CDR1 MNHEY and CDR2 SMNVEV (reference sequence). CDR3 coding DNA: TGTGCCAGCTGGAGGAGCGGGAGGACCGGGGAGCTGTTTTTT. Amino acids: CASWRSGRTGELFF.

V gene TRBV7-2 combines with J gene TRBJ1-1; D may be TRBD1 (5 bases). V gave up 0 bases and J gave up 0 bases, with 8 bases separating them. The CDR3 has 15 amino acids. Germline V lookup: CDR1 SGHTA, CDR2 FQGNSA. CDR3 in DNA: TGTGCCAGCAGCTTAGCGGCAGGGCTGAACACTGAAGCTTTCTTT. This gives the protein CASSLAAGLNTEAFF. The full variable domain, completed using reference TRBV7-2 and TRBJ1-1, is GAGVSQSPSNKVTEKGKDVELRCDPISGHTALYWYRQSLGQGLEFLIYFQGNSAPDKSGLPSDRFSAERTGGSVSTLTIQRTQQEDSAVYLCASSLAAGLNTEAFFGQGTRLTVV.

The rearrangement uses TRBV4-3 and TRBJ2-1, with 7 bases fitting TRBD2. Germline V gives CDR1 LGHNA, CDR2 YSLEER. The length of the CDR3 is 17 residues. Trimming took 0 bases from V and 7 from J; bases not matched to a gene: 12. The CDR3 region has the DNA TGCGCCAGCAGCCAAGATATGGGGGGAGGGCCGTGGAATGAGCAGTTCTTC. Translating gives CASSQDMGGGPWNEQFF.

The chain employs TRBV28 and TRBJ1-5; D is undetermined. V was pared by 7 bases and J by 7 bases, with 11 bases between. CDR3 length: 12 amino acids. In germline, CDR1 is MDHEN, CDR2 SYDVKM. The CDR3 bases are TGTGCCAGCACCCTCCCGTCGCAGCCCCAGCATTTT. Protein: CASTLPSQPQHF.

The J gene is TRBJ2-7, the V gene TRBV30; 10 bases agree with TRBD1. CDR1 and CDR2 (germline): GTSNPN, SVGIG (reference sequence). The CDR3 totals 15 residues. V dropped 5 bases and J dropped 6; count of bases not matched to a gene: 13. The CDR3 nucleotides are TGTGCCTGGGACCTTTACCTCCGGGACAGGGGCGAGCAGTACTTC. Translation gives CAWDLYLRDRGEQYF. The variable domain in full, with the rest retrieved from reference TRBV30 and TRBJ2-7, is SQTIHQWPATLVQPVGSPLSLECTVEGTSNPNLYWYRQAAGRGLQLLFYSVGIGQISSEVPQNLSASRPQDRQFILSSKKLLLSDSGFYLCAWDLYLRDRGEQYFGPGTRLTVT.

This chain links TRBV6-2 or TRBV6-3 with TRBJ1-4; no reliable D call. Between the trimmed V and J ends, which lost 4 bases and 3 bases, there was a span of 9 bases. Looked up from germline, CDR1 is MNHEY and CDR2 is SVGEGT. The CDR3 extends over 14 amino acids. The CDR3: CASSFAVPNEKLFF. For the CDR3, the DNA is TGTGCCAGCAGTTTCGCGGTTCCTAATGAAAAACTGTTTTTT.

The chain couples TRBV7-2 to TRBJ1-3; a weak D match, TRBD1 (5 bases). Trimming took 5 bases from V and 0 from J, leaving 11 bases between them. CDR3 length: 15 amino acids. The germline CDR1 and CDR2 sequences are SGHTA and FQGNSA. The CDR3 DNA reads TGTGCCAGCAGCAAACCAGGGCTCTCTGGAAACACCATATATTTT. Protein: CASSKPGLSGNTIYF.

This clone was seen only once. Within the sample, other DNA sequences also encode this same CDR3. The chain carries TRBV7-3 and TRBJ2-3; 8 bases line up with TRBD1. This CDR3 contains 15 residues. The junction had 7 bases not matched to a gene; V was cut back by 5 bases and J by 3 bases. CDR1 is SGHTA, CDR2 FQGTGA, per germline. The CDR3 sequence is CASSPDRGKTDTQYF. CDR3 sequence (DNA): TGTGCCAGCAGCCCCGACAGGGGAAAAACAGATACGCAGTATTTT.

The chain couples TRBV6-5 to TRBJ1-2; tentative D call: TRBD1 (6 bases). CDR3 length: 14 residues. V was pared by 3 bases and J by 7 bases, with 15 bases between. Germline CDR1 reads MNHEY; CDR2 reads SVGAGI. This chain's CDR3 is CASSYSQGPGGYTF. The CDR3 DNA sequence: TGTGCCAGCAGTTATTCACAGGGCCCTGGTGGCTACACCTTC.

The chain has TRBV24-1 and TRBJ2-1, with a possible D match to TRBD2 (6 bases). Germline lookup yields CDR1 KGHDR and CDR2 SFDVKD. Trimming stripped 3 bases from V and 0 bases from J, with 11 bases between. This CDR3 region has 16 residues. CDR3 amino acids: CATSDAGPSSYNEQFF. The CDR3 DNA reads TGTGCCACCAGTGATGCGGGACCGAGCTCCTACAATGAGCAGTTCTTC.

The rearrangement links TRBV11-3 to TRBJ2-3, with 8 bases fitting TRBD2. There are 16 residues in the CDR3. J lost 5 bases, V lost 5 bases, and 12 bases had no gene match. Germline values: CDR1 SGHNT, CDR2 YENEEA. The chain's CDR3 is CASSPEAGVVGDTQYF. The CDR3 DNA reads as TGTGCCAGCAGCCCAGAAGCGGGAGTAGTGGGAGATACGCAGTATTTT.

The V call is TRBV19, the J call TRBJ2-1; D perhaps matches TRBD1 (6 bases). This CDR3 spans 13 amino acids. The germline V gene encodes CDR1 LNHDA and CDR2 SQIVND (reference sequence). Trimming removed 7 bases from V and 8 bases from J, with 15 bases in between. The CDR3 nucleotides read TGTGCCAGTAAGAGGCAGGGGCAAGATGAGCAGTTCTTC. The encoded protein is CASKRQGQDEQFF. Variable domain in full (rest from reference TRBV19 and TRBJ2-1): DGGITQSPKYLFRKEGQNVTLSCEQNLNHDAMYWYRQDPGQGLRLIYYSQIVNDFQKGDIAEGYSVSREKKESFPLTVTSAQKNPTAFYLCASKRQGQDEQFFGPGTRLTVL.